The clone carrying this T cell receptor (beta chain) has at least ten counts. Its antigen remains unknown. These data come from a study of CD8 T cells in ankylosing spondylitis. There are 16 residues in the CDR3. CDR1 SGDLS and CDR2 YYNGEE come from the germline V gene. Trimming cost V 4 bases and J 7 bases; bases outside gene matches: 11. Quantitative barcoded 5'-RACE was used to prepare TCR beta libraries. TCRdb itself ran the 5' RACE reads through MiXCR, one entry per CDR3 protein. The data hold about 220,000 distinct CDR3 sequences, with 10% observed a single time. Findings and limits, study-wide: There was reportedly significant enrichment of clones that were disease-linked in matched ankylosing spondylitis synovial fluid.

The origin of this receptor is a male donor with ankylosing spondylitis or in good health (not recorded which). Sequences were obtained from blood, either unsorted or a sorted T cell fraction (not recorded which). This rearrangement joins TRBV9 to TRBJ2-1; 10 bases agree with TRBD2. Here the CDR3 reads CASSPSSSGGLNEQFF. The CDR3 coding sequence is TGTGCCAGCAGCCCCTCGTCTAGCGGGGGACTTAATGAGCAGTTCTTC. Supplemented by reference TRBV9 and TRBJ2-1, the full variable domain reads DSGVTQTPKHLITATGQRVTLRCSPRSGDLSVYWYQQSLDQGLQFLIQYYNGEERAKGNILERFSAQQFPDLHSELNLSSLELGDSALYFCASSPSSSGGLNEQFFGPGTRLTVL.